This T cell receptor beta chain was recovered during a study of persistence of HIV-infected CD4 T cells. At the level of the study: A median of about 8 years of suppressive ART preceded sampling. General study findings and limits: Within sorted populations, more oligoclonal TCRs accompanied more oligoclonal proviruses.

The libraries were made with immunoSEQ version 4 in survey mode. Assay used: immunoSEQ multiplex PCR; TCRdb lists only in-frame clones, some missing. Of about 60,000 clones listed, about 77% are singletons. Cells were stimulated with overlapping HIV-1 Gag 15-mer peptides. CD40L-negative CD69-negative CD45RO-high memory CD4+ T cells were sorted as populations depleted of antigen-responding cells. The sample holds a few counts of this clone. The antigen is not known. Per the germline V gene, CDR1 is SGHVS and CDR2 is FQNEAQ. V dropped 3 bases and J dropped 0 bases, with 17 bases sitting between them. The CDR3 runs 17 residues.

The TCR sequence derives from an adult man with HIV who was CMV-seropositive. The sequencing here drew on CD4+ T cells sorted from PBMCs after 18-hour stimulation, taken from a patient who received antiretroviral therapy. The chain recombines TRBV7-8 with TRBJ1-1; D is perhaps TRBD1 (5 bases). CDR3 in amino acids: CASSFRGGQQVNTEAFF. The CDR3 region has the DNA TGTGCCAGCAGCTTTAGGGGTGGGCAACAGGTGAACACTGAAGCTTTCTTT.